These T cell receptor beta chains were read from a single sample in a study of T cells in localized non-small cell lung cancer. Only in-frame clones appear in the TCRdb table, and some are missing; sequencing was by immunoSEQ multiplex PCR. The sample includes some 30,000 clones, under 95% of them seen just once. The starting material was peripheral blood mononuclear cells, obtained before any cancer treatment. The receptor set was obtained from a female donor over 55 with stage II lung adenocarcinoma. Both conserved end residues are part of each CDR3. A D gene is named only where the DNA matches it firmly. Clone size is stated in some rows and not others, as once, few, many or a class when expanded.

CDR3 protein: CASSQLTGSTDTQYF
CDR3 DNA: TGTGCCAGCTCACAACTGACAGGCAGCACAGATACGCAGTATTTT
clone size: -
V gene: TRBV18
D gene: -
J gene: TRBJ2-3
CDR3 length: 15

CDR3 protein: CASSLGRALSNQPQHF
CDR3 DNA: TGTGCCAGCAGCTTAGGCAGGGCATTGAGCAATCAGCCCCAGCATTTT
clone size: -
V gene: TRBV11-2
D gene: -
J gene: TRBJ1-5
CDR3 length: 16

CDR3 protein: CASTGQAGQPQHF
CDR3 DNA: TGTGCCAGCACGGGACAGGCGGGGCAGCCCCAGCATTTT
clone size: once
V gene: TRBV19
D gene: TRBD1
J gene: TRBJ1-5
CDR3 length: 13

CDR3 protein: CAWSNTPQGCTEAFF
CDR3 DNA: TGTGCCTGGAGTAATACCCCACAGGGGTGCACTGAAGCTTTCTTT
clone size: -
V gene: TRBV30
D gene: TRBD1
J gene: TRBJ1-1
CDR3 length: 15

CDR3 protein: CASSSGQATFYEQYF
CDR3 DNA: TGTGCCAGCTCATCCGGACAGGCAACCTTCTACGAGCAGTACTTC
clone size: once
V gene: TRBV18
D gene: TRBD1
J gene: TRBJ2-7
CDR3 length: 15

CDR3 protein: CASSEALASGANVLTF
CDR3 DNA: TGTGCCAGCAGTGAAGCGCTAGCCTCTGGGGCCAACGTCCTGACTTTC
clone size: -
V gene: TRBV6-1
D gene: -
J gene: TRBJ2-6
CDR3 length: 16

CDR3 protein: CASTGTSGFWNEQFF
CDR3 DNA: TGCGCCAGCACCGGGACTAGCGGGTTTTGGAATGAGCAGTTCTTC
clone size: -
V gene: TRBV10-2
D gene: TRBD2
J gene: TRBJ2-1
CDR3 length: 15

CDR3 protein: CASSLGGQTQETQYF
CDR3 DNA: TGTGCCAGCAGCTTGGGCGGGCAGACCCAAGAGACCCAGTACTTC
clone size: -
V gene: TRBV11-2
D gene: -
J gene: TRBJ2-5
CDR3 length: 15

CDR3 protein: CASSQDGGEKLFF
CDR3 DNA: TGTGCCAGCAGCCAAGACGGGGGAGAAAAACTGTTTTTT
clone size: -
V gene: TRBV14
D gene: -
J gene: TRBJ1-4
CDR3 length: 13

CDR3 protein: CASSLRMGSGSADEQFF
CDR3 DNA: TGTGCCAGCAGTTTAAGAATGGGGAGCGGGAGTGCCGATGAGCAGTTCTTC
clone size: -
V gene: TRBV27
D gene: TRBD2
J gene: TRBJ2-1
CDR3 length: 17

CDR3 protein: CASSLTGISGNTIYF
CDR3 DNA: TGTGCCAGTAGCTTAACAGGAATCTCTGGAAACACCATATATTTT
clone size: -
V gene: TRBV11-1
D gene: -
J gene: TRBJ1-3
CDR3 length: 15

CDR3 protein: CASSSQGQDGYTF
CDR3 DNA: TGTGCCAGCAGTTCACAGGGTCAAGATGGCTACACCTTC
clone size: -
V gene: TRBV6-5
D gene: -
J gene: TRBJ1-2
CDR3 length: 13

CDR3 protein: CASSLDYLGGRKVEQFF
CDR3 DNA: TGTGCCAGCAGCCTCGATTACTTGGGGGGGCGAAAGGTCGAGCAGTTCTTC
clone size: -
V gene: TRBV27
D gene: -
J gene: TRBJ2-1
CDR3 length: 17

CDR3 protein: CASSQDYGNNQPQHF
CDR3 DNA: TGTGCCAGCAGCCAAGATTACGGGAACAATCAGCCCCAGCATTTT
clone size: once
V gene: TRBV4-2
D gene: -
J gene: TRBJ1-5
CDR3 length: 15

CDR3 protein: CASSGQDSNQPQHF
CDR3 DNA: TGTGCCAGCAGCGGACAGGATAGCAATCAGCCCCAGCATTTT
clone size: -
V gene: TRBV2
D gene: TRBD1
J gene: TRBJ1-5
CDR3 length: 14